This T cell receptor (beta chain) comes out of a study of CD8 T cells in ankylosing spondylitis. The CDR3 is 14 amino acids. V shed 1 base and J shed 1 base, with 7 bases lying between them. CDR1 and CDR2 from the germline V gene are MDHEN and SYDVKM. The authors made TCR beta libraries by quantitative 5'-RACE with molecular barcodes. MiXCR, run by TCRdb on the 5' RACE reads, gives a single entry per CDR3 protein. The data hold under 250,000 distinct CDR3 sequences, with roughly 32% observed a single time. The receptor comes from a male donor with ankylosing spondylitis or in good health (not recorded which). V is TRBV28 and J is TRBJ1-1; D remains unclear. Source material: blood, either unsorted or a sorted T cell fraction (not recorded which). CDR3 nucleotide sequence: TGTGCCAGCAGTTTATTCCCGGGGAACACTGAAGCTTTCTTT. It specifies CASSLFPGNTEAFF.